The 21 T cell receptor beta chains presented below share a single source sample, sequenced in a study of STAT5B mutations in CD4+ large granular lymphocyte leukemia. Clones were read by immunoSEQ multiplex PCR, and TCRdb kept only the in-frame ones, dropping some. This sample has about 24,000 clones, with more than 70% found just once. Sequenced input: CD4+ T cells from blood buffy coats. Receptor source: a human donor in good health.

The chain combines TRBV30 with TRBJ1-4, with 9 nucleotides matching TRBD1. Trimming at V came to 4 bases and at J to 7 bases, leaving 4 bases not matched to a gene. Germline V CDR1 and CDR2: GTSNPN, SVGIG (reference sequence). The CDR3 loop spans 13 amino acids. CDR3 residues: CAWNRGLSEKLFF. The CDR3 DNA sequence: TGTGCCTGGAACAGGGGGCTTTCTGAAAAACTGTTTTTT.

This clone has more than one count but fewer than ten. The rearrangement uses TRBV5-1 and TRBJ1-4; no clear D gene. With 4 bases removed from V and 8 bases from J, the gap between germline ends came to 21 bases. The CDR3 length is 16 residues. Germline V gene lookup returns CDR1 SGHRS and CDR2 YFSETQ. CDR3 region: CASSHTYLAPEEKLFF. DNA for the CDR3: TGCGCCAGCAGCCATACCTACTTGGCCCCCGAGGAAAAACTGTTTTTT. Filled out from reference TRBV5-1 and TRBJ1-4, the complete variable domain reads KAGVTQTPRYLIKTRGQQVTLSCSPISGHRSVSWYQQTPGQGLQFLFEYFSETQRNKGNFPGRFSGRQFSNSRSEMNVSTLELGDSALYLCASSHTYLAPEEKLFFGSGTQLSVL.

The CDR3 region is CASSSPPGSTYAGNSPLHF. Here the CDR3 DNA reads TGTGCCAGCAGTTCCCCCCCGGGGTCCACGTATGCGGGTAATTCACCCCTCCACTTT. The V gene is TRBV28, the J gene TRBJ1-6; D gene uncertain. The CDR3 contains 19 residues. Trimming stripped 4 bases from V and 6 bases from J, with 25 bases between. Germline CDR1 and CDR2: MDHEN and SYDVKM.

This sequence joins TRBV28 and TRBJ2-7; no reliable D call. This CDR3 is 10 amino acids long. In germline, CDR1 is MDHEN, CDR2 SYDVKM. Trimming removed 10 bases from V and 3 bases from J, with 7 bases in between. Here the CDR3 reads CATRYYEQYF. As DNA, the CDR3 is TGTGCCACCCGGTACTACGAGCAGTACTTC.

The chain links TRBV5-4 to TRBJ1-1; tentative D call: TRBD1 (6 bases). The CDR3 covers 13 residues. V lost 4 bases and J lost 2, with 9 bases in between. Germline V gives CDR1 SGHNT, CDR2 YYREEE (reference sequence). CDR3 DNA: TGTGCCAGCAGCGGAGGGACAAACACTGAAGCTTTCTTT. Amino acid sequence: CASSGGTNTEAFF.

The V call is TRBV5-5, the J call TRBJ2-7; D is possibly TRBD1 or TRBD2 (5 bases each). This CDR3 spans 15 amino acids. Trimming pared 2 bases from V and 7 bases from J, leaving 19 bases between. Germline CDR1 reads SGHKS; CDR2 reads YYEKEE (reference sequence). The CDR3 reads CASSFQGFFTGEQYF. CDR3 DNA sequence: TGTGCCAGCAGCTTCCAGGGATTTTTTACGGGAGAGCAGTACTTC.

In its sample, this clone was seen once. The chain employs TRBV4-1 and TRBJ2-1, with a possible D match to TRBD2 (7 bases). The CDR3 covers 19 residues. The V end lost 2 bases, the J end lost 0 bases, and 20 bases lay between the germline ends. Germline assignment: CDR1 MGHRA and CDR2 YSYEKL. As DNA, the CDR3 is TGCGCCAGCAGCCAAAAGGAGGGGGGGCTCTTCAGCTCCTACAATGAGCAGTTCTTC. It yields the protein CASSQKEGGLFSSYNEQFF.

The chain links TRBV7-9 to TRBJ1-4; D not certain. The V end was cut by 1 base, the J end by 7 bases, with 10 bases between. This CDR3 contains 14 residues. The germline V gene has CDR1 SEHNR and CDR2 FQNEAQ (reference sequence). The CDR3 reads CASSLGAEGEKLFF. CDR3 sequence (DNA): TGTGCCAGCAGCTTAGGCGCAGAGGGTGAAAAACTGTTTTTT.

The DNA of the CDR3 is TGTGCCAGCAGCTCAGGGATATGGGGTAATTCACCCCTCCACTTT. Translated, it gives CASSSGIWGNSPLHF. The V gene is TRBV11-1, the J gene TRBJ1-6; weak D call: TRBD1 (5 bases). Looked up from germline, CDR1 is SGHAT and CDR2 is FQDESV (reference sequence). Trimming removed 4 bases from V and 6 bases from J, with 13 bases in between. The CDR3 extends over 15 amino acids.

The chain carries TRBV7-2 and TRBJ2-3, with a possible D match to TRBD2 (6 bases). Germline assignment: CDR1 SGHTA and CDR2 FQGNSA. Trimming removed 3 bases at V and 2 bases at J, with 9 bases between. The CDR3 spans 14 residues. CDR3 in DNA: TGTGCCAGCAGCTTGCGGGGACCCACAGATACGCAGTATTTT. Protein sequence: CASSLRGPTDTQYF.

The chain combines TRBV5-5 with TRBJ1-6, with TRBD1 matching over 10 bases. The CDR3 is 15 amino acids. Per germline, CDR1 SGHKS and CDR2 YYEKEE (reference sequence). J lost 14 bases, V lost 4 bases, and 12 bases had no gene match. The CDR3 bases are TGTGCCAGCAGCGACCGGGGGACAGGGGTTCAGACCCTCCACTTT. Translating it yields CASSDRGTGVQTLHF.

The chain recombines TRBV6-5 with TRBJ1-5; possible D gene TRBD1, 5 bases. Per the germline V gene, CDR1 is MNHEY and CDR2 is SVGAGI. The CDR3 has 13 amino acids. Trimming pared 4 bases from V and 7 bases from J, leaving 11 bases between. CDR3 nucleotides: TGTGCCAGCAGTTCAGGGTTCACCCAGCCCCAGCATTTT. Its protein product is CASSSGFTQPQHF.

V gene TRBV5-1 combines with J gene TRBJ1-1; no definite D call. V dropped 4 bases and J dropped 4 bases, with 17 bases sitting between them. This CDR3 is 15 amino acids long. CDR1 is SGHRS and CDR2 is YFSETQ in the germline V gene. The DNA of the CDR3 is TGCGCCAGCAGCCCTGCGGAGGGTAGGAGCACTGAAGCTTTCTTT. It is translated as CASSPAEGRSTEAFF.

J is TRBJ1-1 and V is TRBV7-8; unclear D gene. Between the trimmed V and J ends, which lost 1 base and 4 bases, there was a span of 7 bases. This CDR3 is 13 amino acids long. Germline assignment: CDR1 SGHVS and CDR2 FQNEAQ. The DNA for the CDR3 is TGTGCCAGCAGCTTAGAGTGGGGCACTGAAGCTTTCTTT. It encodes CASSLEWGTEAFF.

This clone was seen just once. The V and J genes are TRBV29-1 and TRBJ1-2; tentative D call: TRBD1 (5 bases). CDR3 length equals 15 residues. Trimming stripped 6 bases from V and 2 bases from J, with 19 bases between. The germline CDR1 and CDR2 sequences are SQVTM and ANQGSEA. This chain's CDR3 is CSVLGLGSGNYGYTF. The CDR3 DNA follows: TGCAGCGTCCTCGGGCTAGGTTCAGGGAACTATGGCTACACCTTC.

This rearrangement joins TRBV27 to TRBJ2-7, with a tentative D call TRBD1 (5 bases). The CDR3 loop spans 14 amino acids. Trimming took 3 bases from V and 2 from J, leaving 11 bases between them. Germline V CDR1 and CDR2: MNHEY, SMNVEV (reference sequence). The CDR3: CASSFGAGTYEQYF. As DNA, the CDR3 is TGTGCCAGCAGTTTTGGGGCAGGCACCTACGAGCAGTACTTC.

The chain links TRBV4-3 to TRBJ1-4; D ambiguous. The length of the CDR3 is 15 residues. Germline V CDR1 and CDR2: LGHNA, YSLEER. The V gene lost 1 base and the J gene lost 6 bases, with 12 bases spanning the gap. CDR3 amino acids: CASSQAPGVDEKLFF. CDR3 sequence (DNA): TGCGCCAGCAGCCAAGCCCCGGGAGTGGATGAAAAACTGTTTTTT.

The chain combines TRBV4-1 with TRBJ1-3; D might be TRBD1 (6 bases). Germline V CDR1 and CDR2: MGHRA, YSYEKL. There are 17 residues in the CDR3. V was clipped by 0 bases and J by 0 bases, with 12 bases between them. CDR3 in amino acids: CASSQDPDSTSGNTIYF. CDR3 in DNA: TGCGCCAGCAGCCAAGATCCGGACAGTACCTCTGGAAACACCATATATTTT.

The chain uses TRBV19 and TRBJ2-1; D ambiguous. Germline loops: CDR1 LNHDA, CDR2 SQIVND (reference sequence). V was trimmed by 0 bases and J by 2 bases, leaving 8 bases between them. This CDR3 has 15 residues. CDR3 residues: CASSIEQWTYNEQFF. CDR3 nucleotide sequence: TGTGCCAGTAGTATAGAACAATGGACCTACAATGAGCAGTTCTTC.

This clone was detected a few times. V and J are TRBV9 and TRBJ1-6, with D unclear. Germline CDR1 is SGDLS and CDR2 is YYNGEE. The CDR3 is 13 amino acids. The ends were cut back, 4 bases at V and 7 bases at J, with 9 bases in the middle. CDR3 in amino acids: CASSSQLNSPLHF. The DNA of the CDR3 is TGTGCCAGCAGCTCCCAGTTGAATTCACCCCTCCACTTT.

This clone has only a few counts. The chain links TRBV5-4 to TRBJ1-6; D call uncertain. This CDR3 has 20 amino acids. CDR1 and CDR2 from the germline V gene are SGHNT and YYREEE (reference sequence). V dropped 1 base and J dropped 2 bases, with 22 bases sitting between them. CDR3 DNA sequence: TGTGCCAGCAGCTTGATTTCACTAAACCCTGTTTTTACCTATAATTCACCCCTCCACTTT. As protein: CASSLISLNPVFTYNSPLHF.